Reported below is one TCR beta chain. This record comes from a study of blood T cell repertoires in COVID-19. Trimming removed 4 bases from V and 4 bases from J; junction bases left unmatched: 6. The germline gives CDR1 SGHRS, CDR2 YFSETQ. This CDR3 is built from 14 residues. This table comes from immunoSEQ multiplex PCR, and its TCRdb copy is limited to in-frame clones, with some not included. The table includes about 440,000 clones, around 89% detected once. Sequencing used peripheral blood. J is TRBJ1-2 and V is TRBV5-1, with TRBD1 matching over 8 bases. The TCR was taken from a woman aged 50 to 60 with COVID-19, enrolled during active disease. DNA for the CDR3: TGCGCCAGCAGCATCGACAGGGGTTCCTATGGCTACACCTTC. This translates into CASSIDRGSYGYTF.